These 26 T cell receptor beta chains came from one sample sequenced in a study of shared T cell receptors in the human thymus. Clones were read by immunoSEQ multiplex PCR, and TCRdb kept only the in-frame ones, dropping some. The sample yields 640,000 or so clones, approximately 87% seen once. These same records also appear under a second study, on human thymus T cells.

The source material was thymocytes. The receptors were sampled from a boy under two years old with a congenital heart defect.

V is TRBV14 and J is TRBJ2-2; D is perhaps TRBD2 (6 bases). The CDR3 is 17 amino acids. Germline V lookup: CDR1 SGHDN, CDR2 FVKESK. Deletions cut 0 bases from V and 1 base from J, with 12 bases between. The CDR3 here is CASSQEKGRGNTGELFF. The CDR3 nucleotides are TGTGCCAGCAGCCAAGAAAAAGGGCGGGGGAACACCGGGGAGCTGTTTTTT.

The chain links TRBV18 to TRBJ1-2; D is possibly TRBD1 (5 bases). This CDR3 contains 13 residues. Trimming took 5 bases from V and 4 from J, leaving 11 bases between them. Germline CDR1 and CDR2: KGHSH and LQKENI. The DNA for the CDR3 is TGTGCCAGCTCAACCACAGGCGGCTATGGCTACACCTTC. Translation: CASSTTGGYGYTF.

The CDR3 is CASSPYSGNSYEQYF. CDR3 sequence (DNA): TGTGCCAGCAGTCCCTATAGCGGGAACTCCTACGAGCAGTACTTC. The chain uses TRBV27 and TRBJ2-7; 8 bases align to TRBD2. Germline CDR1 reads MNHEY; CDR2 reads SMNVEV (reference sequence). The CDR3 contains 15 residues. After removal of 5 bases from V and 0 bases from J, the junction contained 6 bases not matched to a gene.

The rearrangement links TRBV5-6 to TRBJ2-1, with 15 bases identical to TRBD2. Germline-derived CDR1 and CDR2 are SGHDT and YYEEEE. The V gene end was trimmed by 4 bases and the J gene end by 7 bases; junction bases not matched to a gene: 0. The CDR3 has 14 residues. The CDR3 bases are TGTGCCAGCAGCGGGACTAGCGGGGGGAATGAGCAGTTCTTC. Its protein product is CASSGTSGGNEQFF.

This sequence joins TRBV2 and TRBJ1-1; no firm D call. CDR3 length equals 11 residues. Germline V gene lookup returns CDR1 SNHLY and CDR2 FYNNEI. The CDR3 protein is CARLVNTEAFF. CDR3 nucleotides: TGTGCTCGGCTAGTGAACACTGAAGCTTTCTTT.

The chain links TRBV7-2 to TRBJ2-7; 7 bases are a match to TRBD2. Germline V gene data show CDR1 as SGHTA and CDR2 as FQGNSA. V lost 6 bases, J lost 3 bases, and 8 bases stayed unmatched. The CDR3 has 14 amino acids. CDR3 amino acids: CASRKGTNGYEQYF. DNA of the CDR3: TGTGCCAGCAGGAAGGGGACTAATGGCTACGAGCAGTACTTC.

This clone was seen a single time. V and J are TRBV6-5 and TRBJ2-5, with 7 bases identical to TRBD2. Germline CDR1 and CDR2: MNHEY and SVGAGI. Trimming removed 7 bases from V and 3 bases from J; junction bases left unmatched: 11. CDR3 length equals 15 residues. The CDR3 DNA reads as TGTGCCAGCAACCCACTAGCGTACAGAGAAGAGACCCAGTACTTC. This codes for CASNPLAYREETQYF.

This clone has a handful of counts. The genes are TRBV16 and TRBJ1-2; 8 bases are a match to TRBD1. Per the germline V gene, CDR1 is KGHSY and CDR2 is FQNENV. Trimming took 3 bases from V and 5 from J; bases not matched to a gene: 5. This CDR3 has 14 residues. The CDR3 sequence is CASSQPGGEYGYTF. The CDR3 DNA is TGTGCCAGCAGCCAGCCAGGGGGCGAGTATGGCTACACCTTC.

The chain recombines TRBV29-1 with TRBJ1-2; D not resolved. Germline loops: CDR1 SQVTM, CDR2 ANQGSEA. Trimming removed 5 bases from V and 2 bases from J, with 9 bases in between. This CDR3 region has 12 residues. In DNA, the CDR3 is TGCAGCGTTTTAGCTCCCAACTATGGCTACACCTTC. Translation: CSVLAPNYGYTF.

CDR3 sequence: CASSSRTTNTEAFF. CDR3 in DNA: TGTGCCAGCAGTTCTCGGACAACGAACACTGAAGCTTTCTTT. The chain has TRBV27 and TRBJ1-1; TRBD1 might be the D (5 bases). The V and J ends lost 4 bases and 1 base respectively, with 10 bases between them. The length of the CDR3 is 14 residues. Germline V gene sequence: CDR1 MNHEY, CDR2 SMNVEV (reference sequence).

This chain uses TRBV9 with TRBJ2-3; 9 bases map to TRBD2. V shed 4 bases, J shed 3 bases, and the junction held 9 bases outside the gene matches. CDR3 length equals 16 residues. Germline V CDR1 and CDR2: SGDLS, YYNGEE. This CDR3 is CASSKGTSGRTDTQYF. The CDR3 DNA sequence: TGTGCCAGCAGCAAAGGCACTAGCGGGCGAACAGATACGCAGTATTTT.

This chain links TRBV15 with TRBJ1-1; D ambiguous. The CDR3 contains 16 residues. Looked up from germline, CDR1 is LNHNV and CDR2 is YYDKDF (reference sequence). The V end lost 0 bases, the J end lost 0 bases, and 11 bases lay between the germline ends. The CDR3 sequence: CATSRDAGRMNTEAFF. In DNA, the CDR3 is TGTGCCACCAGCAGAGATGCGGGAAGGATGAACACTGAAGCTTTCTTT.

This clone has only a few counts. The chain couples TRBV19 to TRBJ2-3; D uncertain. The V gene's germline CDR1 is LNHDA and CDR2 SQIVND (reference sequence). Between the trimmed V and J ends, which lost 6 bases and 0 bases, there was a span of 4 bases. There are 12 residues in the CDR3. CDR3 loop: CASRTSTDTQYF. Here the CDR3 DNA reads TGTGCCAGTAGGACTAGCACAGATACGCAGTATTTT.

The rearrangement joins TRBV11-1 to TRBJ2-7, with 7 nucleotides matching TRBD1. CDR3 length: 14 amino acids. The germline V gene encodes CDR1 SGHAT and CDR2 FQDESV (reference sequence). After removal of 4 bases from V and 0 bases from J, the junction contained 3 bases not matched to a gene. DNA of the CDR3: TGTGCCAGCAGCTACAGGGGACCCTCCTACGAGCAGTACTTC. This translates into CASSYRGPSYEQYF.

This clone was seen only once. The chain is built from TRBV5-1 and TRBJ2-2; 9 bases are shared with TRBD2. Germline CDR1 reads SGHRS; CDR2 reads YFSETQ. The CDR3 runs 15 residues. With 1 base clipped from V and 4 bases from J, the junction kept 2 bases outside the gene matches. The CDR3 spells CASSLSLAGTGELFF. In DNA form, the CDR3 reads TGCGCCAGCAGCTTGTCACTAGCGGGCACCGGGGAGCTGTTTTTT.

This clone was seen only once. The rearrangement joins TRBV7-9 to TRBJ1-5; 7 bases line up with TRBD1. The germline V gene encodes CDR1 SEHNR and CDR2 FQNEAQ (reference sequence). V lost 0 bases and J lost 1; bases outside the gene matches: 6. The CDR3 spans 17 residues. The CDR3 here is CASSLALGGGSNQPQHF. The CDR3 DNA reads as TGTGCCAGCAGCTTAGCGCTAGGGGGCGGGAGCAATCAGCCCCAGCATTTT.

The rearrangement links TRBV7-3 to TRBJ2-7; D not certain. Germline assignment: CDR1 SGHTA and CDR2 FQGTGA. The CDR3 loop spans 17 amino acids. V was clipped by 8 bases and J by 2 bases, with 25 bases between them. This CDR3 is CASPLAVSAEMPYEQYF. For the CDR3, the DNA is TGTGCCAGCCCCCTCGCTGTAAGCGCCGAAATGCCCTACGAGCAGTACTTC.

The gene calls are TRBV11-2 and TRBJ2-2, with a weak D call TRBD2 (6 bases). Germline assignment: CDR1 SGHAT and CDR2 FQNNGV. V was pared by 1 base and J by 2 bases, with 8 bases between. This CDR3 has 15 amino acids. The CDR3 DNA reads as TGTGCCAGCAGCTTAGGTAGCGGCAACACCGGGGAGCTGTTTTTT. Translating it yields CASSLGSGNTGELFF.

The CDR3 loop reads CASSLVSRGETQYF. CDR3 coding DNA: TGTGCCAGCAGCTTAGTCTCGCGGGGCGAGACCCAGTACTTC. The V gene is TRBV7-2, the J gene TRBJ2-5; a possible D gene is TRBD2 (6 bases). V lost 1 base to trimming and J lost 5 bases, with 11 bases between them. This CDR3 is 14 amino acids long. Germline V gene lookup returns CDR1 SGHTA and CDR2 FQGNSA.

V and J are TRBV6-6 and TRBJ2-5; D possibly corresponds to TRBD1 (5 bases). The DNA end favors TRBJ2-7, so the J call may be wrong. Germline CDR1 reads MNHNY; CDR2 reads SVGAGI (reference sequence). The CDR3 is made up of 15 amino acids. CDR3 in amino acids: CASSYGPQGVDEQYF. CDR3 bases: TGTGCCAGCAGTTACGGCCCGCAGGGCGTGGACGAGCAGTACTTC.

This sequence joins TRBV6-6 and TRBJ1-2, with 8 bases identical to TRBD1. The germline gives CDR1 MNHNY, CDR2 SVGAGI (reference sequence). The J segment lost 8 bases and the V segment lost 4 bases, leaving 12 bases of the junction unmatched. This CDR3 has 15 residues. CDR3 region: CASSCPGQGAEGYTF. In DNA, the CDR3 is TGTGCCAGCAGTTGCCCCGGTCAGGGGGCTGAGGGCTACACCTTC.

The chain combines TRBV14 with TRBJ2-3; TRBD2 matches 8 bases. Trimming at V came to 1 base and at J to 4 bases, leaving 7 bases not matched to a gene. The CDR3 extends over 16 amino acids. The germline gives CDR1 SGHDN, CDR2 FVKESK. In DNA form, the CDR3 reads TGTGCCAGCAGCCAAGGGTTCCCGACTAGCGCAGATACGCAGTATTTT. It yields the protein CASSQGFPTSADTQYF.

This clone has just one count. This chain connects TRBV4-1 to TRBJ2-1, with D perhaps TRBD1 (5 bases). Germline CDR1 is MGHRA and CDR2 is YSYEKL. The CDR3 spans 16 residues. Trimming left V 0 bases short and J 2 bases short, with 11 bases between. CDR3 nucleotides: TGCGCCAGCAGCCAAGATTGGCGGACAACCTACAATGAGCAGTTCTTC. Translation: CASSQDWRTTYNEQFF.

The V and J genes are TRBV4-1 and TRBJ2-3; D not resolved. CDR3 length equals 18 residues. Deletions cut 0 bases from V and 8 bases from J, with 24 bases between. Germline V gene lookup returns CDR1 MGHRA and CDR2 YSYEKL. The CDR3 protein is CASSQDFSRAQGVGTQYF. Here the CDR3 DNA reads TGCGCCAGCAGCCAAGACTTCTCTCGCGCCCAAGGAGTGGGTACGCAGTATTTT.

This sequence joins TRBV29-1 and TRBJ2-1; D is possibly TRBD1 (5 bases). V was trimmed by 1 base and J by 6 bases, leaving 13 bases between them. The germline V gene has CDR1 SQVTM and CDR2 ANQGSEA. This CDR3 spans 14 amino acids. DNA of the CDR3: TGCAGCGTTGAAGCAGACAGAAAACCCAATGAGCAGTTCTTC. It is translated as CSVEADRKPNEQFF.

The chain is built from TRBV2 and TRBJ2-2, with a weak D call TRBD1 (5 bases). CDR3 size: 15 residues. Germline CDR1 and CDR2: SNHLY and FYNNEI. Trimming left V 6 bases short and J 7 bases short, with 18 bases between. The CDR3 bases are TGTGCCAGCAGGACAGATTTCATTCGAGGCGGGGAGCTGTTTTTT. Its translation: CASRTDFIRGGELFF. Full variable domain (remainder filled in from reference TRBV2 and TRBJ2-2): EPEVTQTPSHQVTQMGQEVILRCVPISNHLYFYWYRQILGQKVEFLVSFYNNEISEKSEIFDDQFSVERPDGSNFTLKIRSTKLEDSAMYFCASRTDFIRGGELFFGEGSRLTVL.